This entry describes one T cell receptor (beta chain). What it binds is not known. These data belong to a study of cytomegalovirus exposure and HLA in healthy donors. Findings and caveats of the study: Specific recognition of CMV antigens was confirmed in vitro for a few chains (all CMV-associated).

Per germline, CDR1 SGHTS and CDR2 YDEGEE. V gave up 1 base and J gave up 0 bases, with 8 bases separating them. The CDR3 sequence is 15 residues long. The study ran its PCR with 60 Vbeta and 13 Jbeta primers. Using immunoSEQ multiplex PCR, the repertoire was profiled, and TCRdb retains in-frame clones only, with some absent. This table holds 230,000 or so clones, about nine tenths found once. V gene TRBV5-8 combines with J gene TRBJ2-1, with D uncertain. The specimen sequenced was PBMCs. The TCR was taken from a girl aged 2 to 10 in good health and CMV-seronegative. The CDR3 DNA reads as TGTGCCAGCAGCTTGCCAGAAATCTCCTACAATGAGCAGTTCTTC. It encodes CASSLPEISYNEQFF. Full variable domain (rest looked up from reference TRBV5-8 and TRBJ2-1): EAGVTQSPTHLIKTRGQQATLRCSPISGHTSVYWYQQALGLGLQFLLWYDEGEERNRGNFPPRFSGRQFPNYSSELNVNALELEDSALYLCASSLPEISYNEQFFGPGTRLTVL.